The T cell receptor beta chain described here comes from a study of blood T cell repertoires in COVID-19. Looking at the study overall: Both acute and convalescent COVID-19 samples were obtained from the United States, Italy and Spain. PBMCs, B-cell-depleted T cells, or T cells provided the cDNA or gDNA that made up the material.

Generated by immunoSEQ multiplex PCR, the TCRdb table keeps only in-frame clones and is missing some. The sample has 55,000 to 65,000 clones, 65% to 90% seen once; the top ten hold 5.6%. Germline loops: CDR1 MNHEY, CDR2 SVGAGI. V was pared by 4 bases and J by 6 bases, with 7 bases of the junction left unmatched. The CDR3 sequence is 14 residues long. The TCR sequence derives from an older woman with acute or convalescent COVID-19. The sequenced sample was peripheral blood. V usage is TRBV6-5 and J usage is TRBJ2-7; 9 nucleotides align to TRBD2. The CDR3 DNA is TGTGCCAGCAGTTTCCCAGCGGGGGGTTCCGAGCAGTACTTC. This encodes CASSFPAGGSEQYF.